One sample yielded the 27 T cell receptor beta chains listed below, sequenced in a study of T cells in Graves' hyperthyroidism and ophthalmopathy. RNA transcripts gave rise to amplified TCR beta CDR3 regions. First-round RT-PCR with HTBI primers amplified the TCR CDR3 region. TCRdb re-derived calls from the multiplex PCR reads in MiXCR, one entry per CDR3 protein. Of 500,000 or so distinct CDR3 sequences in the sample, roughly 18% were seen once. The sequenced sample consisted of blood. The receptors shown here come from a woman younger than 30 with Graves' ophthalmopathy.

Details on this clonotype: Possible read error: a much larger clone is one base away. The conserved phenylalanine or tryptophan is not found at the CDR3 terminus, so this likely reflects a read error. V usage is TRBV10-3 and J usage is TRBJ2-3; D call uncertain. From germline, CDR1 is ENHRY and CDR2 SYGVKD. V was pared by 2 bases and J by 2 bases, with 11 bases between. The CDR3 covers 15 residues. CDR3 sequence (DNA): TGTGCCATCAGTGAGCCCGATCGGGTCACAGATACGCAGTATTAT. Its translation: CAISEPDRVTDTQYY.

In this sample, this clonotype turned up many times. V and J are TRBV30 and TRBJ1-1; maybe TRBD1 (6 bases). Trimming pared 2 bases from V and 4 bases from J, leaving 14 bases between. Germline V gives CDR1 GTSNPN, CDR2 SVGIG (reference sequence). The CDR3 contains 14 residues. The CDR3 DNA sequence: TGTGCCTGGAGTAGGGGGGGGATAGGCACTGAAGCTTTCTTT. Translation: CAWSRGGIGTEAFF.

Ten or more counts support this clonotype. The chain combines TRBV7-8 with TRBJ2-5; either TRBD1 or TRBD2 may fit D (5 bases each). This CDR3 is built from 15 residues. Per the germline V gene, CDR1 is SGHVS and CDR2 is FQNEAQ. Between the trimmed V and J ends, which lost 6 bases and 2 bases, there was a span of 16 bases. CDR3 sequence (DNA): TGTGCCAGCAGAGGAGCGGTGGGGGTACAAGAGACCCAGTACTTC. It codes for CASRGAVGVQETQYF.

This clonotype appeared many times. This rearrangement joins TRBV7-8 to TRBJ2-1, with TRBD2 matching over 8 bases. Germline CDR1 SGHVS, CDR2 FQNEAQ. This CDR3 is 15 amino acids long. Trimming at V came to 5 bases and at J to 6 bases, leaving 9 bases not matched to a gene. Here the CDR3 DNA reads TGTGCCAGCAGCGGATGGAGCGGGAGCAGCAATGAGCAGTTCTTC. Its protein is CASSGWSGSSNEQFF.

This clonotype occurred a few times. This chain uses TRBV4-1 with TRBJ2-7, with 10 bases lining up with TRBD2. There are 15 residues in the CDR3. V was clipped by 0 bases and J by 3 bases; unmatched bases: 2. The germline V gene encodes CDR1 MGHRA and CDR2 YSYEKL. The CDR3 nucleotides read TGCGCCAGCAGCCAAGAAAGCGGGAGGGGCTACGAGCAGTACTTC. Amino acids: CASSQESGRGYEQYF.

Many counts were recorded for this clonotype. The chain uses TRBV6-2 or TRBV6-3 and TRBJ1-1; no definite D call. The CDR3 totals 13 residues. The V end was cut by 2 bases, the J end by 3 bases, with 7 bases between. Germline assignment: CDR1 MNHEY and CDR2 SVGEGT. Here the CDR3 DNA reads TGTGCCAGCAGTTACAGGGTCCACACTGAAGCTTTCTTT. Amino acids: CASSYRVHTEAFF.

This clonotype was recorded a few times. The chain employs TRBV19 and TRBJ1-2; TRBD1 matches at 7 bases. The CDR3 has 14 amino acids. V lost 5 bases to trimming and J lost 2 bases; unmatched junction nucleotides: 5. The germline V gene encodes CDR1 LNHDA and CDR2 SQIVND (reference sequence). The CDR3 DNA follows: TGTGCCAGTAGTCCGAGGGGGCGGAACTATGGCTACACCTTC. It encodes CASSPRGRNYGYTF.

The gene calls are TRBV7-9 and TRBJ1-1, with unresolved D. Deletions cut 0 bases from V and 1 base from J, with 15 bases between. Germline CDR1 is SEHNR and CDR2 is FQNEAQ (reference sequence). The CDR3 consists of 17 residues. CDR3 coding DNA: TGTGCCAGCAGCTTAGCGCCGTGGGTGGATCAGAACACTGAAGCTTTCTTT. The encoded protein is CASSLAPWVDQNTEAFF.

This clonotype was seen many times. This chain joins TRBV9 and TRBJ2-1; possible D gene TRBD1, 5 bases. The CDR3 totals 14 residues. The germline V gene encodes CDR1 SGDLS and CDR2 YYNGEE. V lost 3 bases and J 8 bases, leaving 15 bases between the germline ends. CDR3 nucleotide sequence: TGTGCCAGCAGCGCCCAAGGGGCAAACGATGAGCAGTTCTTC. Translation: CASSAQGANDEQFF.

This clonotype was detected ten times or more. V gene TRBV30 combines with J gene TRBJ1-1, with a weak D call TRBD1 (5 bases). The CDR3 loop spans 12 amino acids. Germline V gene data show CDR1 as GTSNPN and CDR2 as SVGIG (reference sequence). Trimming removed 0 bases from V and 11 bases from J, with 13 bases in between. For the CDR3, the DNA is TGTGCCTGGAGTGTGGGGGGGTTTAATGCTTTCTTT. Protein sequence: CAWSVGGFNAFF.

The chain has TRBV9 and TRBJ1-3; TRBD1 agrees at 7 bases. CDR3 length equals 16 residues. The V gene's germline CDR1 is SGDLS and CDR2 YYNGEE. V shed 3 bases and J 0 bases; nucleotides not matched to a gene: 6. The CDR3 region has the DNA TGTGCCAGCAGCGGATGGGACAGAAGCTCTGGAAACACCATATATTTT. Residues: CASSGWDRSSGNTIYF. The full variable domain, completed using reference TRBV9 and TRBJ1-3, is DSGVTQTPKHLITATGQRVTLRCSPRSGDLSVYWYQQSLDQGLQFLIQYYNGEERAKGNILERFSAQQFPDLHSELNLSSLELGDSALYFCASSGWDRSSGNTIYFGEGSWLTVV.

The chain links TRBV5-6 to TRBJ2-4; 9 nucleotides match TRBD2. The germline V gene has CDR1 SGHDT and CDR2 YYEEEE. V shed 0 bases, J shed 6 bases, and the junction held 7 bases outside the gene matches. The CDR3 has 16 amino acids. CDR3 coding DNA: TGTGCCAGCAGCTTGGCTGGGGCTAGCGGGGTAAACATTCAGTACTTC. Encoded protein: CASSLAGASGVNIQYF.

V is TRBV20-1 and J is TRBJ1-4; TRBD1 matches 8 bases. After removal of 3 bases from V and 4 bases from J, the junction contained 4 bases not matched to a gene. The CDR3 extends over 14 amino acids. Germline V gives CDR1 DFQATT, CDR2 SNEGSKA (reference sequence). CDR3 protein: CSARGTGGNEKLFF. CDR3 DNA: TGCAGTGCTAGGGGGACAGGCGGTAATGAAAAACTGTTTTTT.

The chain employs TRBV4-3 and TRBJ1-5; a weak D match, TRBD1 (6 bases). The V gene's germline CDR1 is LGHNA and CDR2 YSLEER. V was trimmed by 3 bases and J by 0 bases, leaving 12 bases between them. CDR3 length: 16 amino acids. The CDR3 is CASSQYRADSNQPQHF. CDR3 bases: TGCGCCAGCAGCCAGTACAGGGCGGATAGCAATCAGCCCCAGCATTTT.

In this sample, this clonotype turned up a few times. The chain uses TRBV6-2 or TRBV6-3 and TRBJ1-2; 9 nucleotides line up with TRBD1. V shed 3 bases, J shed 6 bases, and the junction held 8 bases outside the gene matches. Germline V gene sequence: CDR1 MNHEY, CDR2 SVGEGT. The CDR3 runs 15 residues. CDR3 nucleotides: TGTGCCAGCAGTTATTCCCCGCGGACAGGGGATGGCTACACCTTC. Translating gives CASSYSPRTGDGYTF.

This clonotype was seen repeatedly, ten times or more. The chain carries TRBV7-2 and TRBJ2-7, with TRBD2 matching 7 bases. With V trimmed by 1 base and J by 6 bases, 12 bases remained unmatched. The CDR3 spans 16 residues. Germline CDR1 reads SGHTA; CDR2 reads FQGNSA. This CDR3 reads CASSLEGGLGGLEQYF. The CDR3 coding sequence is TGTGCCAGCAGCTTAGAGGGAGGGCTTGGCGGGCTCGAGCAGTACTTC.

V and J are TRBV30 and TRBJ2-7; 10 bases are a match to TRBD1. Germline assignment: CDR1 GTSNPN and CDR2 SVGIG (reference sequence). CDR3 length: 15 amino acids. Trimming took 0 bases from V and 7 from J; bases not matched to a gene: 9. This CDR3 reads CAWSVRQGAYEEQYF. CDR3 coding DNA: TGTGCCTGGAGTGTTCGACAGGGGGCTTATGAAGAGCAGTACTTC.

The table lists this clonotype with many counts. CDR3 bases: TGCAGTGCTAGAGATCGACAGGGTCAGGGTACAACTAATGAAAAACTGTTTTTT. Protein product: CSARDRQGQGTTNEKLFF. The chain is built from TRBV20-1 and TRBJ1-4, with TRBD1 identical over 7 bases. Germline V gene sequence: CDR1 DFQATT, CDR2 SNEGSKA (reference sequence). This CDR3 is 18 amino acids long. Trimming cost V 0 bases and J 0 bases; bases outside gene matches: 10.

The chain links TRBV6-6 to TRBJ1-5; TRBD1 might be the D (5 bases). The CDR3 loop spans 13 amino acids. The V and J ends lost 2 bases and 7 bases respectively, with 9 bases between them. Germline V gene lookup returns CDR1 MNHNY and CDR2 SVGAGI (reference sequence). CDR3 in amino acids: CASSYDRPQPQHF. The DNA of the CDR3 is TGTGCCAGCAGTTACGACAGACCCCAGCCCCAGCATTTT.

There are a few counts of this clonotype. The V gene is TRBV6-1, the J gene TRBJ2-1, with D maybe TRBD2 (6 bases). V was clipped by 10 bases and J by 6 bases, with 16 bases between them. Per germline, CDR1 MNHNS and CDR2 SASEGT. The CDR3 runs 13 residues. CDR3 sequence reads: CATATGAPNEQFF. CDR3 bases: TGTGCCACCGCTACGGGAGCACCCAATGAGCAGTTCTTC.

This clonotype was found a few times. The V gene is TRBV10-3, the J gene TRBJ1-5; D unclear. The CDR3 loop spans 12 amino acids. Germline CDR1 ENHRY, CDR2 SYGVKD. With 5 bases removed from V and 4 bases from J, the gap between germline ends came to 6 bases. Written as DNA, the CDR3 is TGTGCCATCAGTACCGTGAATCAGCCCCAGCATTTT. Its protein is CAISTVNQPQHF.

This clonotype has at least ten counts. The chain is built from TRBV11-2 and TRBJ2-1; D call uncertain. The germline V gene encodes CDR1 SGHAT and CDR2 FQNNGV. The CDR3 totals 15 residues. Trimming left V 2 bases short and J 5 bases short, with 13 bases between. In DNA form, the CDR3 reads TGTGCCAGCAGCTTAAGCTTGGAGCAGAACAATGAGCAGTTCTTC. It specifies CASSLSLEQNNEQFF.

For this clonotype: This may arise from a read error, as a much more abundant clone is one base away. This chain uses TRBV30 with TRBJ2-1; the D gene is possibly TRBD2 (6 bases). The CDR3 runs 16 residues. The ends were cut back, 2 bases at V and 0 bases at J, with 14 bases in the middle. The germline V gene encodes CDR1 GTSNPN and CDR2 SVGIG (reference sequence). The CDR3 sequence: CAWSWDCQSSYNEQFF. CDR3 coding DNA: TGTGCCTGGAGTTGGGACTGCCAGAGCTCCTACAATGAGCAGTTCTTC.

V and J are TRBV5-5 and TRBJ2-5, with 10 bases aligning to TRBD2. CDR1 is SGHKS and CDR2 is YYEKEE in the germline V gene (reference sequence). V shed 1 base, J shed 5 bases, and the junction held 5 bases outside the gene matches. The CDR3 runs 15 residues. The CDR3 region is CASSLQRGGRETQYF. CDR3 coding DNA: TGTGCCAGCAGCTTGCAGCGGGGGGGCCGGGAGACCCAGTACTTC.

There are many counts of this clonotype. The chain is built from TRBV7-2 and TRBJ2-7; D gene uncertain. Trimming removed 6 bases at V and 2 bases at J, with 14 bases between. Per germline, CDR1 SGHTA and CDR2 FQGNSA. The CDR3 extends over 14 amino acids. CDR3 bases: TGTGCCAGCAGGACCTCAGGCGGAGCCTACGAGCAGTACTTC. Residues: CASRTSGGAYEQYF.

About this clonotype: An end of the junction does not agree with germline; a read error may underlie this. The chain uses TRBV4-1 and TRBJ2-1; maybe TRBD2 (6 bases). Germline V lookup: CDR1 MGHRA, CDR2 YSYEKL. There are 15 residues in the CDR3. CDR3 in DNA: TGCGCCAGCAGCTCTTACGGGAGCTCCTGCAATGAGCAGTTCTTC. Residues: CASSSYGSSCNEQFF.

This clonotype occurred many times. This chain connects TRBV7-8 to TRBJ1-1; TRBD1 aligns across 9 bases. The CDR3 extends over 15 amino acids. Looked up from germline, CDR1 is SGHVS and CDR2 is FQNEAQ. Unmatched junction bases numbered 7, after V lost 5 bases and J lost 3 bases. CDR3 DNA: TGTGCCAGCAGCCCGGACAGGGGTACGGACACTGAAGCTTTCTTT. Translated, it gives CASSPDRGTDTEAFF. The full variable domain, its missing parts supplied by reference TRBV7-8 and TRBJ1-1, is GAGVSQSPRYKVAKRGQDVALRCDPISGHVSLFWYQQALGQGPEFLTYFQNEAQLDKSGLPSDRFFAERPEGSVSTLKIQRTQQEDSAVYLCASSPDRGTDTEAFFGQGTRLTVV.